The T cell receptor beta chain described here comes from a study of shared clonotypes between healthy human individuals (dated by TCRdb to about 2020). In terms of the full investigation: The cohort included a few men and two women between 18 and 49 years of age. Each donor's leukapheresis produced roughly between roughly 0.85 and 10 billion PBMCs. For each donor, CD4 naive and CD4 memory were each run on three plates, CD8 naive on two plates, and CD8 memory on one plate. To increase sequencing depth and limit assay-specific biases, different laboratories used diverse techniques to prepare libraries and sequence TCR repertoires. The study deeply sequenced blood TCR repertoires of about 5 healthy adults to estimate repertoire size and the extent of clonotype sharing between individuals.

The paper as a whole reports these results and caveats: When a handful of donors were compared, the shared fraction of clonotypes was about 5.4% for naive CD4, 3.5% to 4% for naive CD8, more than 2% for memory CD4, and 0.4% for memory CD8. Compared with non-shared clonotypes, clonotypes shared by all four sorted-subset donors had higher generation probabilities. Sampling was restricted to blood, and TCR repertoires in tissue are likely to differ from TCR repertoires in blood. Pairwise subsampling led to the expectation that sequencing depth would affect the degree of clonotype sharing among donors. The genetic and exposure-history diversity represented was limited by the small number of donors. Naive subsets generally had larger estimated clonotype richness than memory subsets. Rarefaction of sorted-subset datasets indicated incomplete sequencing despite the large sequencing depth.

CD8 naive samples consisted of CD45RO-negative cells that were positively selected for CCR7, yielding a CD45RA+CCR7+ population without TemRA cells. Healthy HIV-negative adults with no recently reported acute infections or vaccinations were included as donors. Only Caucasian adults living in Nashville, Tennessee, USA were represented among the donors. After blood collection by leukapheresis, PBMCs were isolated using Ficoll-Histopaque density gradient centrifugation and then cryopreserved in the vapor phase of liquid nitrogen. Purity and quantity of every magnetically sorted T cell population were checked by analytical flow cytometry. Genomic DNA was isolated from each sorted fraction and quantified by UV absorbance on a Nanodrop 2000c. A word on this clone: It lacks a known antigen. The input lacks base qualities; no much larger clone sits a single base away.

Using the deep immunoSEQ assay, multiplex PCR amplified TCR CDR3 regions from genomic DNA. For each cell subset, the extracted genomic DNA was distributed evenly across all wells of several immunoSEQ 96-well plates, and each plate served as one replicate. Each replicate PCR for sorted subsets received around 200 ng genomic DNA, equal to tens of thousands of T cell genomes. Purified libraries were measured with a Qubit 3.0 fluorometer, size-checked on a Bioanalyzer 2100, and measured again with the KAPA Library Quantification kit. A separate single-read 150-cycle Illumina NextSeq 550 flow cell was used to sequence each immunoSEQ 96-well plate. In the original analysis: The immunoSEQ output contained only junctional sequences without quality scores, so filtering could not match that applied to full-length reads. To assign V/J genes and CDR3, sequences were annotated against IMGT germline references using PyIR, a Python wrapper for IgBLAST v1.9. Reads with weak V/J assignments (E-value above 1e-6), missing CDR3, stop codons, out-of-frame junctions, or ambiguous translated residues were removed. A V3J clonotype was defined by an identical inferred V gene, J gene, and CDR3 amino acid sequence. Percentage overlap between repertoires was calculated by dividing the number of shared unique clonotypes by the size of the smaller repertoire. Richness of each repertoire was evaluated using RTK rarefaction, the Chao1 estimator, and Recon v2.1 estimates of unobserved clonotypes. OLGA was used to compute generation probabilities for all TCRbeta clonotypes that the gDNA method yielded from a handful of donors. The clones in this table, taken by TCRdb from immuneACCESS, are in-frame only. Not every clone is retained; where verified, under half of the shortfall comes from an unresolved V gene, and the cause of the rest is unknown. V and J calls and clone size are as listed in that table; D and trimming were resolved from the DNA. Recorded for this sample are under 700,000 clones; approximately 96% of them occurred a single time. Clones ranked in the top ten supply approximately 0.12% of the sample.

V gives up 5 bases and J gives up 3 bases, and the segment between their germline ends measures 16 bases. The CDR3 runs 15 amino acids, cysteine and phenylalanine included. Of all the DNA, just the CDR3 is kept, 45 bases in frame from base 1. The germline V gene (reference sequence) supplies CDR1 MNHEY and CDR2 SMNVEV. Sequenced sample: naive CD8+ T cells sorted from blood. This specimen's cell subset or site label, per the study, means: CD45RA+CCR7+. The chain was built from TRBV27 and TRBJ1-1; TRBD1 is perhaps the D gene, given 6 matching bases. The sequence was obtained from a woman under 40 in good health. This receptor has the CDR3 CASSPDRFSYTEAFF. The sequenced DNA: TGTGCCAGCAGTCCCGACAGGTTCTCGTACACTGAAGCTTTCTTT.